These 29 T cell receptor beta chains share one sample of origin, sequenced in a study of cytomegalovirus exposure and HLA in healthy donors. TCRdb's table, derived via immunoSEQ multiplex PCR, lists solely in-frame clones and lacks some. The table has about 120,000 clones, over 75% seen once. The specimen sequenced was PBMCs. The receptors were gathered from a woman aged 25 to 39 in good health and CMV-seropositive.

The chain couples TRBV27 to TRBJ2-7; tentatively, D is TRBD2 (5 bases). The CDR3 loop spans 15 amino acids. The germline CDR1 and CDR2 sequences are MNHEY and SMNVEV (reference sequence). V was shortened by 3 bases and J by 2 bases, with 14 bases between the two germline ends. Here the CDR3 reads CASSFKSPGAYEQYF. CDR3 nucleotide sequence: TGTGCCAGCAGTTTCAAGAGTCCCGGGGCCTACGAGCAGTACTTC.

The DNA for the CDR3 is TGTGCCACTATGGGCCTTTCTAGCACAGATACGCAGTATTTT. Its protein is CATMGLSSTDTQYF. This chain joins TRBV6-5 and TRBJ2-3; D gene ambiguous. V was trimmed by 10 bases and J by 0 bases, leaving 14 bases between them. Germline values: CDR1 MNHEY, CDR2 SVGAGI. The CDR3 is made up of 14 amino acids.

The chain recombines TRBV4-2 with TRBJ1-5; D remains unclear. V shed 0 bases and J shed 4 bases, with 13 bases lying between them. Germline V gene data show CDR1 as LGHNA and CDR2 as YNFKEQ. The CDR3 totals 16 residues. CDR3 protein: CASSQEEGMGNQPQHF. The CDR3 bases are TGTGCCAGCAGCCAAGAGGAGGGTATGGGAAATCAGCCCCAGCATTTT.

This chain connects TRBV11-2 to TRBJ2-1; TRBD2 matches 7 bases. V trimming: 2 bases; J trimming: 0 bases; junction bases outside the gene matches: 1. CDR3 size: 15 residues. The germline V gene has CDR1 SGHAT and CDR2 FQNNGV. Here the CDR3 reads CASSLTSDSYNEQFF. The CDR3 DNA reads as TGTGCCAGCAGCTTAACTAGCGACTCCTACAATGAGCAGTTCTTC.

V and J are TRBV19 and TRBJ1-1, with no clear D. Germline V gives CDR1 LNHDA, CDR2 SQIVND (reference sequence). The CDR3 sequence is 14 residues long. Trimming removed 5 bases at V and 4 bases at J, with 14 bases between. CDR3 sequence reads: CASSPPMRGTEAFF. The CDR3 region has the DNA TGTGCCAGTAGTCCCCCTATGCGGGGCACTGAAGCTTTCTTT. Full variable domain (remainder filled in from reference TRBV19 and TRBJ1-1): DGGITQSPKYLFRKEGQNVTLSCEQNLNHDAMYWYRQDPGQGLRLIYYSQIVNDFQKGDIAEGYSVSREKKESFPLTVTSAQKNPTAFYLCASSPPMRGTEAFFGQGTRLTVV.

This chain uses TRBV18 with TRBJ2-2; TRBD2 matches 7 bases. The length of the CDR3 is 16 residues. V trimming: 0 bases; J trimming: 2 bases; junction bases outside the gene matches: 3. Looked up from germline, CDR1 is KGHSH and CDR2 is LQKENI. The CDR3 sequence: CASSPPGRGNTGELFF. The CDR3 bases are TGTGCCAGCTCACCACCAGGGAGGGGAAACACCGGGGAGCTGTTTTTT.

The V gene is TRBV2, the J gene TRBJ2-5; 9 bases line up with TRBD2. This CDR3 contains 14 residues. CDR1 SNHLY and CDR2 FYNNEI come from the germline V gene. With 7 bases clipped from V and 3 bases from J, the junction kept 6 bases outside the gene matches. CDR3 region: CASKSTSGKETQYF. The CDR3 region has the DNA TGTGCCAGCAAATCGACTAGCGGAAAAGAGACCCAGTACTTC. Full variable domain (rest looked up from reference TRBV2 and TRBJ2-5): EPEVTQTPSHQVTQMGQEVILRCVPISNHLYFYWYRQILGQKVEFLVSFYNNEISEKSEIFDDQFSVERPDGSNFTLKIRSTKLEDSAMYFCASKSTSGKETQYFGPGTRLLVL.

The rearrangement joins TRBV30 to TRBJ2-1; possible D gene TRBD2, 6 bases. The CDR3 loop spans 15 amino acids. CDR1 GTSNPN and CDR2 SVGIG come from the germline V gene (reference sequence). The V end lost 5 bases, the J end lost 2 bases, and 16 bases lay between the germline ends. CDR3 protein: CAWDSGRTTYNEQFF. The CDR3 nucleotides are TGTGCCTGGGACTCAGGACGGACTACCTACAATGAGCAGTTCTTC.

The rearrangement links TRBV6-6 to TRBJ2-2, with D maybe TRBD2 (5 bases). The CDR3 runs 13 residues. V was trimmed by 5 bases and J by 5 bases, leaving 9 bases between them. Germline-derived CDR1 and CDR2 are MNHNY and SVGAGI (reference sequence). CDR3 coding DNA: TGTGCCAGCAGTACTAGGGTAACCGGGGAGCTGTTTTTT. Translation: CASSTRVTGELFF.

This chain joins TRBV11-2 and TRBJ1-3; unclear D gene. V shed 3 bases and J shed 4 bases, with 4 bases lying between them. Germline CDR1 SGHAT, CDR2 FQNNGV. CDR3 length: 12 amino acids. This CDR3 is CASSFQGNTIYF. CDR3 coding DNA: TGTGCCAGCAGCTTCCAAGGAAACACCATATATTTT.

The genes are TRBV4-3 and TRBJ2-6; D may be TRBD1 (5 bases). From germline, CDR1 is LGHNA and CDR2 YSLEER. CDR3 length: 20 residues. V lost 2 bases and J 4 bases, leaving 24 bases between the germline ends. CDR3 sequence (DNA): TGCGCCAGCAGCCAACCGCCGCAGGGAAAGGGTGCGGTCGGGGCCAACGTCCTGACTTTC. Amino acids: CASSQPPQGKGAVGANVLTF.

The chain carries TRBV19 and TRBJ1-2; 9 bases map to TRBD1. The CDR3 has 16 amino acids. Trimming cost V 4 bases and J 1 base; bases outside gene matches: 7. CDR1 LNHDA and CDR2 SQIVND come from the germline V gene (reference sequence). This CDR3 is CASSTGQGWYNYGYTF. CDR3 nucleotides: TGTGCCAGTAGTACGGGACAGGGTTGGTATAACTATGGCTACACCTTC.

CDR3 sequence reads: CASGKTPAGLQETQYF. In nucleotides, the CDR3 is TGTGCCAGCGGCAAGACCCCCGCGGGATTACAAGAGACCCAGTACTTC. The chain has TRBV12-1 and TRBJ2-5; the D call of TRBD2 is as the table states it, not checked on the DNA. TRBV12-1 is reported as a pseudogene. The CDR3 spans 16 residues.

The rearrangement uses TRBV7-9 and TRBJ1-2; TRBD1 might be the D (6 bases). Germline V CDR1 and CDR2: SEHNR, FQNEAQ (reference sequence). Between the trimmed V and J ends, which lost 5 bases and 3 bases, there was a span of 10 bases. The CDR3 length is 13 residues. CDR3 nucleotide sequence: TGTGCCAGCAGCCGGACAGCAGACTATGGCTACACCTTC. It yields the protein CASSRTADYGYTF.

This rearrangement joins TRBV5-8 to TRBJ1-1, with 7 positions matching TRBD1. Germline V CDR1 and CDR2: SGHTS, YDEGEE. J gave up 4 bases and V 4 bases, and 7 bases lay outside the gene matches. The CDR3 runs to 14 residues. The CDR3 region has the DNA TGTGCCAGCAGCAGAGACAGGGATGGCACTGAAGCTTTCTTT. This codes for CASSRDRDGTEAFF.

The chain has TRBV19 and TRBJ1-5; 11 bases match TRBD1. The germline V gene has CDR1 LNHDA and CDR2 SQIVND (reference sequence). The CDR3 totals 12 residues. The V gene end was trimmed by 9 bases and the J gene end by 7 bases; junction bases not matched to a gene: 2. The CDR3, as DNA: TGTGCCAGCCGGACAGGGGGCCAGCCCCAGCATTTT. It codes for CASRTGGQPQHF.

The chain joins TRBV2 to TRBJ2-7; D perhaps matches TRBD1 (6 bases). This CDR3 comprises 14 residues. The germline CDR1 and CDR2 sequences are SNHLY and FYNNEI. V shed 3 bases and J shed 4 bases, with 13 bases lying between them. This CDR3 reads CASSDTGSGYEQYF. The CDR3 bases are TGTGCCAGCAGTGATACAGGGTCAGGTTACGAGCAGTACTTC.

The chain carries TRBV29-1 and TRBJ2-7; TRBD1 aligns across 8 bases. The germline V gene encodes CDR1 SQVTM and CDR2 ANQGSEA. J lost 3 bases, V lost 7 bases, and 2 bases had no gene match. The CDR3 has 11 amino acids. CDR3 sequence: CSAGQGYEQYF. CDR3 bases: TGCAGCGCTGGACAGGGCTACGAGCAGTACTTC.

This chain connects TRBV7-9 to TRBJ2-7; unclear D gene. The germline V gene encodes CDR1 SEHNR and CDR2 FQNEAQ (reference sequence). V lost 5 bases and J lost 3, with 8 bases in between. This CDR3 contains 12 residues. The CDR3 region is CASSLYSYEQYF. The DNA for the CDR3 is TGTGCCAGCAGCCTCTACAGCTACGAGCAGTACTTC.

V usage is TRBV5-1 and J usage is TRBJ2-1; 11 bases are shared with TRBD2. V dropped 5 bases and J dropped 4; count of bases not matched to a gene: 5. The CDR3 runs to 15 residues. The germline gives CDR1 SGHRS, CDR2 YFSETQ. CDR3 nucleotide sequence: TGCGCCAGCAGTCATAGCGGGAGGGGTTACAATGAGCAGTTCTTC. This codes for CASSHSGRGYNEQFF.

The chain carries TRBV6-6 and TRBJ1-2, with D possibly being TRBD1 (6 bases). Germline V gene sequence: CDR1 MNHNY, CDR2 SVGAGI (reference sequence). Trimming took off 10 bases at V and 6 bases at J, with 15 bases between the two ends. The CDR3 is made up of 12 amino acids. The chain's CDR3 is CATSISGDGYTF. The CDR3 DNA reads TGTGCCACTTCGATATCAGGGGATGGCTACACCTTC.

The J gene is TRBJ2-1, the V gene TRBV5-6; 8 nucleotides align to TRBD2. Germline CDR1 reads SGHDT; CDR2 reads YYEEEE. CDR3 size: 13 residues. The ends lost 2 bases at V and 12 bases at J; junction bases unmatched: 7. Here the CDR3 DNA reads TGTGCCAGCAGCTTTTCGGCGGGAGGAGTGCAGTTCTTC. Residues: CASSFSAGGVQFF.

This chain uses TRBV6-5 with TRBJ1-3; 8 nucleotides line up with TRBD1. J gave up 3 bases and V 2 bases, and 6 bases lay outside the gene matches. CDR1 MNHEY and CDR2 SVGAGI come from the germline V gene. The CDR3 contains 16 residues. This CDR3 is CASSYGTGGDGNTIYF. As DNA, the CDR3 is TGTGCCAGCAGTTACGGAACAGGGGGAGATGGAAACACCATATATTTT.

The chain recombines TRBV28 with TRBJ1-2; 7 bases match TRBD1. Germline V CDR1 and CDR2: MDHEN, SYDVKM. The trim removed 4 bases at V and 4 bases at J, leaving 6 bases unmatched. The CDR3 has 14 amino acids. The CDR3, as DNA: TGTGCCAGCAGTTCACCGGGACAGATCTATGGCTACACCTTC. Amino acid sequence: CASSSPGQIYGYTF.

V is TRBV7-9 and J is TRBJ1-1; D might be TRBD1 (6 bases). V was clipped by 0 bases and J by 5 bases, with 13 bases between them. CDR1 is SEHNR, CDR2 FQNEAQ, per germline (reference sequence). CDR3 length: 15 amino acids. The DNA of the CDR3 is TGTGCCAGCAGCTTAGCGCGGGGGGCGGGTACTGAAGCTTTCTTT. Amino acids: CASSLARGAGTEAFF. Full variable domain (rest looked up from reference TRBV7-9 and TRBJ1-1): DTGVSQNPRHKITKRGQNVTFRCDPISEHNRLYWYRQTLGQGPEFLTYFQNEAQLEKSRLLSDRFSAERPKGSFSTLEIQRTEQGDSAMYLCASSLARGAGTEAFFGQGTRLTVV.

The CDR3 DNA follows: TGTGCCAGCAGTTTCGAACAGGGGGATTGGGAGACCCAGTACTTC. Translated, it gives CASSFEQGDWETQYF. The rearrangement joins TRBV28 to TRBJ2-5; 8 positions agree with TRBD1. This CDR3 is built from 15 residues. Germline loops: CDR1 MDHEN, CDR2 SYDVKM. V dropped 3 bases and J dropped 5; count of bases not matched to a gene: 8.

The chain couples TRBV5-6 to TRBJ1-2; D is uncertain. Germline lookup yields CDR1 SGHDT and CDR2 YYEEEE. The CDR3 sequence is 13 residues long. V gave up 3 bases and J gave up 3 bases, with 9 bases separating them. DNA of the CDR3: TGTGCCAGCAGCTCCAGGTCCGACTATGGCTACACCTTC. This gives the protein CASSSRSDYGYTF.

The V call is TRBV5-1, the J call TRBJ2-5, with 15 bases aligning to TRBD2. V lost 4 bases, J lost 4 bases, and 5 bases stayed unmatched. The CDR3 extends over 16 amino acids. Germline V gene sequence: CDR1 SGHRS, CDR2 YFSETQ. This chain's CDR3 is CASSGGLAGGGETQYF. In DNA, the CDR3 is TGCGCCAGCAGCGGGGGACTAGCGGGGGGCGGAGAGACCCAGTACTTC.

The genes are TRBV7-2 and TRBJ1-6; maybe TRBD1 (6 bases). CDR3 length: 15 residues. Deletions cut 5 bases from V and 0 bases from J, with 8 bases between. CDR1 and CDR2 (germline): SGHTA, FQGNSA. DNA for the CDR3: TGTGCCAGCAGCCGGGACATCTCCTATAATTCACCCCTCCACTTT. Its protein product is CASSRDISYNSPLHF. Full variable domain (rest looked up from reference TRBV7-2 and TRBJ1-6): GAGVSQSPSNKVTEKGKDVELRCDPISGHTALYWYRQSLGQGLEFLIYFQGNSAPDKSGLPSDRFSAERTGGSVSTLTIQRTQQEDSAVYLCASSRDISYNSPLHFGNGTRLTVT.